This T cell receptor (beta chain) comes out of a study of follicular helper T cells after annual influenza vaccination. The overall study: Sampling occurred days 0, 7 and 28 after each influenza vaccination.

The time point was: 2014-2015 season, 7 days after vaccination. Cells are cTfh (non-naive CD4+CXCR5+PD-1+), split by ICOS and CD38 into double-positive or double-negative. Method: immunoSEQ multiplex PCR; TCRdb's copy keeps in-frame clones and lacks some. The table shows about 7,800 clones, with over 80% occurring only once. About this clone: The target antigen is unknown. One end of the junction does not line up with germline, which may come from a read error.

The CDR3 consists of 15 residues. The germline V gene encodes CDR1 MRHNA and CDR2 SNTAGT. General study findings and limits: Recurrent ICOS+CD38+ cTfh clonotypes included tetramer and AIM influenza-specific ones.

Sample: CXCR5+ CD38- circulating T follicular helper cells from blood, taken 7 days after influenza vaccination. Stated subset: circulating Tfh, non-naive CD4+CXCR5+PD-1+ (ICOS+CD38+ or ICOS-CD38-). The chain has TRBV6-4 and TRBJ1-5; 7 bases agree with TRBD1. This sequence was found in an adult who received the influenza vaccine. The CDR3 reads CASRDYRGGDQPQHF. The CDR3, as DNA: TGTGCCAGCAGGGACTACAGGGGAGGAGATCAGCCCCAGCATTTT.